These T cell receptor beta chains were read from a single sample in a study of vaccination effects on CD4 cells after COVID-19. Their antigens remain unidentified. Measured with immunoSEQ multiplex PCR; TCRdb has only the in-frame clones, and not every one. Among about 38,000 clones listed, roughly 70% were seen once. Sequenced here: CD4+ T cells from PBMCs cultured with SARS-CoV-2 spike peptides, sampled before COVID-19 vaccination. These receptor sequences come from a human donor who received a COVID-19 vaccine. Each CDR3 is given with its conserved first and last residue. The D gene is left open where the match is weak. Clone size is stated in some rows and not others, as once, few, many or a class when expanded.

j_call v_call clone_size d_call cdr3_nt cdr3_aa
TRBJ1-1 TRBV15 . . TGTGCCACCAGCAGTCACCGGTTCACTGAAGCTTTCTTT CATSSHRFTEAFF
TRBJ1-6 TRBV5-1 medium-sized TRBD1 TGCGCCAGCAGCCCGCAGGGGGTCGGTTCACCCCTCCACTTT CASSPQGVGSPLHF
TRBJ2-3 TRBV7-9 . TRBD2 TGTGCCAGCAGCTTAACTAAAAGCGGGAGCAGGGGAGATACGCAGTATTTT CASSLTKSGSRGDTQYF
TRBJ2-5 TRBV3-1/TRBV3-2 . . TGTGCCAGCAGCCCTACAAGTGGGCCAGCAGATCTAAGGGACTTC CASSPTSGPADLRDF
TRBJ2-7 TRBV5-1 . . TGCGCCAGCAGCTTGGTTCCGGGGAAAGAAGCCTACGAGCAGTACTTC CASSLVPGKEAYEQYF
TRBJ2-1 TRBV30 . TRBD2 TGTGCCTGGAGTGTAAATTTCGGGCTAGCGGGAGATGAGCAGTTCTTC CAWSVNFGLAGDEQFF
TRBJ1-6 TRBV6-1 few . TGTGCCAGCAGTGAAGCCATGGGGGGAGGTAATTCACCCCTCCACTTT CASSEAMGGGNSPLHF
TRBJ1-1 TRBV6-5 . TRBD1 TGTGCCAGCAGTACACGCGACAGGGCGGAAGCTTTCTTT CASSTRDRAEAFF
TRBJ2-7 TRBV27 . . TGTGCCAGCAGTTTACGTTTGCCGGGACGGATATACGAGCAGTACTTC CASSLRLPGRIYEQYF
TRBJ2-7 TRBV2 . TRBD1 TGTGCCAAGGGACAGGGACGTGGTTACGAGCAGTACTTC CAKGQGRGYEQYF
TRBJ1-2 TRBV27 once . TGTGCCAGCAGTTTATCGAGTCGGGTTGGCTACACCTTC CASSLSSRVGYTF
TRBJ1-2 TRBV4-1 . . TGCGCCAGCAGCCAAGAGGGAGCGGCAGGGGATGGCTACACCTTC CASSQEGAAGDGYTF
TRBJ1-2 TRBV6-5 . TRBD1 TGTGCCAGCAGTTTAACAGGGGCCTATGGCTACACCTTC CASSLTGAYGYTF
TRBJ1-5 TRBV5-1 . . TGCGCCAGCAGCCCTGGGGGGAGGAGAGATCAGCCCCAGCATTTT CASSPGGRRDQPQHF
TRBJ1-4 TRBV6-5 . . TGTGCCAGCAGGTGGATGGGGACTAATGAAAAACTGTTTTTT CASRWMGTNEKLFF
TRBJ2-7 TRBV6-6 . TRBD1 TGTGCCAGCAATACAAAGGGACAGCCGTACGAGCAGTACTTC CASNTKGQPYEQYF
TRBJ2-7 TRBV5-1 few . TGCGCCAGCAGCTTGGTAGCAGGGAGCTCCTACGAGCAGTACTTC CASSLVAGSSYEQYF
TRBJ1-1 TRBV9 . . TGTGCCAGCAGCGCAGGTTGGGGACTCCGGTCGGACACTGAAGCTTTCTTT CASSAGWGLRSDTEAFF
TRBJ2-3 TRBV5-4 . . TGTGCCAGCAGCCGGAGGGATGGGCGCACAGATACGCAGTATTTT CASSRRDGRTDTQYF
TRBJ1-4 TRBV19 . TRBD1 TGTGCCAGTAGTATAATGGGACAGGGGGGTGAAAAACTGTTTTTT CASSIMGQGGEKLFF
TRBJ2-7 TRBV6-1 . TRBD1 TGTGCCAGCAGTGAGGATCGGACAGGACCCTACGAGCAGTACTTC CASSEDRTGPYEQYF
TRBJ1-4 TRBV18 . . TGTGCCAGCTCACCACGGAAGGACTACGAAAAACTGTTTTTT CASSPRKDYEKLFF
TRBJ2-5 TRBV7-7 . TRBD2 TGTGCTAGCACCCCGGGGCGGGGGCAAGAGACCCAGTACTTC CASTPGRGQETQYF
TRBJ2-1 TRBV5-1 . . TGCGCCAGCACCCCGGAGCCCCCGGGGAATGAGCAGTTCTTC CASTPEPPGNEQFF
TRBJ2-3 TRBV5-1 . TRBD2 TGCGCCAGCAGCTTGGGGCTAGCGGGGGGATTTGGCACAGATACGCAGTATTTT CASSLGLAGGFGTDTQYF
TRBJ1-1 TRBV28 few . TGTGCCAGCAGTTTTGACAGTGGACCCACTGAAGCTTTCTTT CASSFDSGPTEAFF
TRBJ1-1 TRBV6-6 . . TGTGCCAGCAGAACCCAGTTGGGGGGAGTGGACACTGAAGCTTTCTTT CASRTQLGGVDTEAFF
TRBJ1-2 TRBV11-2 few . TGTGCCAGCAGCTTTAGAGTTGGCTACACCTTC CASSFRVGYTF
TRBJ2-1 TRBV19 few TRBD2 TGTGCCAGTAGTGGGGGGCGGGAGGGGGACTACAATGAGCAGTTCTTC CASSGGREGDYNEQFF
TRBJ2-7 TRBV5-1 . . TGCGCCAGCAGCTTGTCAGGGCCTTCCTACGAGCAGTACTTC CASSLSGPSYEQYF
TRBJ1-1 TRBV18 . . TGTGCCAGCTCACCAGGGAACACTGAAGCTTTCTTT CASSPGNTEAFF